This TCR beta chain was recorded in a study of identical twins. This clonotype occurred a few times. The antigen remains unidentified. Trimming pared 0 bases from V and 3 bases from J, leaving 9 bases between. The CDR3 has 15 amino acids. CDR1 SGDLS and CDR2 YYNGEE come from the germline V gene. Study-level findings and limits: Models underpredicted monozygotic twin sharing of out-of-frame TCR alpha.

TCRdb passed the 5' RACE reads through MiXCR, listing each CDR3 protein once. The data contain some 250,000 distinct CDR3 sequences, 6.5% to 8% of them singletons. These same data were also listed under a study on T cells expressing NK-cell markers.

Sequencing was carried out using CD8+ T cells sorted from blood. This chain links TRBV9 with TRBJ2-2, with D perhaps matching TRBD2 (7 bases). The receptor's source is a woman under 30 in good health. The CDR3 protein is CASSVDGGHTGELFF. Written as DNA, the CDR3 is TGTGCCAGCAGCGTAGACGGGGGGCACACCGGGGAGCTGTTTTTT.